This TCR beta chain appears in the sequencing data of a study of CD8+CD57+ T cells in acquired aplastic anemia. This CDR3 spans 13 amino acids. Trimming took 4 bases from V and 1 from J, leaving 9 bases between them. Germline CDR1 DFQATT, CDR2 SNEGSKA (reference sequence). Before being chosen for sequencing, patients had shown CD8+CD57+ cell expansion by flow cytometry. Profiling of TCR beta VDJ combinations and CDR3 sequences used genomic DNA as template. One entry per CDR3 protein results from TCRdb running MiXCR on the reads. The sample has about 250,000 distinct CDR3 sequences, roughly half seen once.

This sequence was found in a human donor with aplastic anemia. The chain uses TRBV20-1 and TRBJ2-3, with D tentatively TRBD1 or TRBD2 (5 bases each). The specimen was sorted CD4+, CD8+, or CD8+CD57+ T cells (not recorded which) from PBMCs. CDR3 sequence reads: CSANRDRTDTQYF. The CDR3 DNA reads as TGCAGTGCTAACCGGGACCGCACAGATACGCAGTATTTT.